Listed below are T cell receptor beta chains from one sample, sequenced in a study of metastatic and nonmetastatic thyroid tumors. TCRdb re-called the PCR reads via MiXCR. The repertoire holds fewer than 35,000 clones, 18% seen once, with around 12% in the top ten. The sample consisted of blood. Receptor source: a male donor with papillary thyroid cancer or a benign thyroid nodule (not recorded which). Some clones in this sample may be carry-over from other donors' samples. Each CDR3 is given with its conserved first and last residue. Fields, in order: clone size, V gene, D gene, J gene, CDR3 protein, CDR3 DNA. The D gene is left open where the match is weak. The size of a clone is reported for some rows only, either as once, few or many, or as a class for expanded clones.

few	TRBV19	.	TRBJ1-5	CASSKGGEGQPQHF	TGTGCCAGTAGTAAAGGGGGAGAAGGGCAGCCCCAGCATTTT
many	TRBV3-1	.	TRBJ2-2	CASSQGNWGLSGELFF	TGTGCCAGCAGCCAAGGGAATTGGGGGCTAAGCGGGGAGCTGTTTTTT
many	TRBV5-1	TRBD2	TRBJ2-7	CASSGGLAGLSYEQYF	TGCGCCAGCAGCGGGGGACTAGCGGGCCTCTCCTACGAGCAGTACTTC
.	TRBV27	.	TRBJ2-1	CASSFKGVRGEQFF	TGTGCCAGCAGTTTTAAGGGGGTGAGAGGGGAGCAGTTCTTC
many	TRBV6-1	.	TRBJ2-3	CASSEAGGLIDTQYF	TGTGCCAGCAGTGAAGCGGGCGGACTGATTGATACGCAGTATTTT
few	TRBV6-2/TRBV6-3	.	TRBJ2-1	CASSYFPARDDNEQFF	TGTGCCAGCAGTTACTTTCCGGCGAGGGACGACAATGAGCAGTTCTTC
medium-sized	TRBV27	.	TRBJ1-2	CASSSTLSQVGFSYGYTF	TGTGCCAGCAGTTCCACCTTATCCCAGGTGGGGTTCTCCTATGGCTACACCTTC
few	TRBV19	TRBD2	TRBJ2-2	CASRDSGGPWELFF	TGTGCCAGTAGGGACAGCGGGGGACCCTGGGAGCTGTTTTTT
many	TRBV7-2	.	TRBJ1-3	CASSSGTYSGNTIYF	TGTGCCAGCAGCTCCGGGACATACTCTGGAAACACCATATATTTT
.	TRBV2	.	TRBJ1-5	CASKGVSDQPQHF	TGTGCCAGCAAGGGGGTCAGCGATCAGCCCCAGCATTTT
many	TRBV30	.	TRBJ1-1	CAWSVKWEAFF	TGTGCCTGGAGTGTAAAGTGGGAAGCTTTCTTT
.	TRBV28	.	TRBJ1-5	CATGQSSNQPQHF	TGTGCCACCGGACAGTCTAGCAATCAGCCCCAGCATTTT
many	TRBV20-1	.	TRBJ2-7	CSASSDGSVYEQYF	TGCAGTGCTAGTTCAGACGGGAGTGTGTACGAGCAGTACTTC
few	TRBV28	.	TRBJ1-2	CASGRYGYTF	TGTGCCAGCGGCCGCTATGGCTACACCTTC
.	TRBV27	TRBD1	TRBJ1-6	CASSLWATGDSPLHF	TGTGCCAGCAGTTTGTGGGCGACAGGGGATTCACCCCTCCACTTT
few	TRBV19	.	TRBJ1-5	CASSIRGSQPQHF	TGTGCCAGTAGTATTCGGGGGAGTCAGCCCCAGCATTTT
many	TRBV2	TRBD1	TRBJ1-3	CASGEQGANGNTIYF	TGTGCCAGCGGGGAACAGGGGGCGAATGGAAACACCATATATTTT
many	TRBV7-9	.	TRBJ2-1	CASSSITGSYNEQFF	TGTGCCAGCAGCTCCATAACAGGGTCCTACAATGAGCAGTTCTTC
many	TRBV6-2/TRBV6-3	TRBD1	TRBJ2-5	CASSYRQGETQYF	TGTGCCAGCAGTTACAGACAGGGAGAGACCCAGTACTTC
many	TRBV13	.	TRBJ2-7	CASRDSLDPEYEQYF	TGTGCCAGCAGGGACAGCCTCGACCCGGAATACGAGCAGTACTTC
many	TRBV12-3/TRBV12-4	TRBD2	TRBJ2-1	CASSFSAGGNEQFF	TGTGCCAGCAGTTTTTCCGCGGGGGGGAATGAGCAGTTCTTC
many	TRBV30	.	TRBJ2-1	CAWGAALEQFF	TGTGCCTGGGGGGCCGCGTTGGAGCAGTTCTTC
many	TRBV6-5	.	TRBJ1-5	CASSYLQGGQPQHF	TGTGCCAGCAGTTACTTACAGGGTGGTCAGCCCCAGCATTTT
.	TRBV2	.	TRBJ1-6	CASREDDRNSPLHF	TGTGCCAGCAGGGAGGACGATAGGAATTCACCCCTCCACTTT
.	TRBV7-8	TRBD2	TRBJ2-7	CASSLGGGISYEQYF	TGTGCCAGCAGCCTCGGGGGGGGGATCTCCTACGAGCAGTACTTC
medium-sized	TRBV6-5	.	TRBJ1-6	CASSYSKWGPNSPLHF	TGTGCCAGCAGTTACTCGAAGTGGGGGCCTAATTCACCCCTCCACTTT
medium-sized	TRBV27	TRBD2	TRBJ2-2	CASTLRTSGNTGELFF	TGTGCCAGCACCTTACGGACTAGCGGGAACACCGGGGAGCTGTTTTTT
many	TRBV5-1	TRBD1	TRBJ2-3	CASSSGQGADTQYF	TGCGCCAGCAGCTCAGGACAGGGGGCAGATACGCAGTATTTT
.	TRBV13	.	TRBJ2-6	CSSRPGANVLTF	TGTTCCAGTCGACCTGGGGCCAACGTCCTGACTTTC
.	TRBV5-6	TRBD2	TRBJ2-1	CASSTGDYRNEQFF	TGTGCCAGCAGCACTGGGGACTACCGCAATGAGCAGTTCTTC
many	TRBV19	TRBD1	TRBJ1-5	CASSSVGDRSNQPQHF	TGTGCCAGTAGTAGCGTCGGGGACAGAAGCAATCAGCCCCAGCATTTT
many	TRBV4-2	TRBD2	TRBJ2-1	CASSRTKFTTSGGRGEQFF	TGTGCCAGCAGCCGAACCAAATTCACGACTAGCGGGGGACGGGGGGAGCAGTTCTTC
.	TRBV30	TRBD1	TRBJ1-5	CAWSTGAGGQPQHF	TGTGCCTGGAGCACGGGGGCAGGGGGACAGCCCCAGCATTTT
.	TRBV12-3/TRBV12-4	.	TRBJ2-5	CASSPPRFGQETQYF	TGTGCCAGCAGCCCACCTCGGTTCGGCCAAGAGACCCAGTACTTC
.	TRBV30	.	TRBJ1-4	CAWSTGVGEKLFF	TGTGCCTGGAGCACTGGGGTAGGAGAAAAACTGTTTTTT
many	TRBV24-1	.	TRBJ2-5	CATSDPAGPQETQYF	TGTGCCACCAGTGACCCTGCGGGCCCCCAAGAGACCCAGTACTTC
few	TRBV28	TRBD1	TRBJ1-5	CASSQATGGGQPQHF	TGTGCCAGCAGTCAGGCGACAGGGGGCGGTCAGCCACAGCATTTT
many	TRBV11-3	.	TRBJ2-7	CAGGGRGSYEQYF	TGTGCCGGGGGGGGCAGGGGGTCCTACGAGCAGTACTTC
medium-sized	TRBV6-2/TRBV6-3	TRBD2	TRBJ2-1	CASSYPRTSGGSEQFF	TGTGCCAGCAGTTACCCGAGGACTAGCGGGGGGAGTGAGCAGTTCTTC
.	TRBV20-1	.	TRBJ2-1	CSAIRDNGGNEQFF	TGCAGTGCTATACGGGACAACGGTGGCAATGAGCAGTTCTTC
.	TRBV18	.	TRBJ1-4	CASSRDSGDNEKLFF	TGTGCCAGCTCACGCGACAGCGGTGATAATGAAAAACTGTTTTTT
.	TRBV19	.	TRBJ2-3	CASSILDRPTDTQYF	TGTGCCAGTAGTATCTTGGACAGACCCACAGATACGCAGTATTTT
many	TRBV5-4	TRBD2	TRBJ2-7	CASSGLAGGGGEQYF	TGTGCCAGCAGCGGACTAGCGGGAGGGGGGGGAGAGCAGTACTTC
.	TRBV19	TRBD2	TRBJ2-1	CASSAGLAATKTNEQFF	TGTGCCAGTAGTGCCGGACTAGCGGCAACTAAGACTAATGAGCAGTTCTTC
.	TRBV18	.	TRBJ1-1	CASSPSSVEMNTEAFF	TGTGCCAGCTCACCATCCTCAGTAGAGATGAACACTGAAGCTTTCTTT
many	TRBV14	.	TRBJ1-1	CASSPRMSSYEAFF	TGTGCCAGCAGCCCACGTATGTCTAGCTATGAAGCTTTCTTT
many	TRBV7-8	TRBD2	TRBJ2-1	CAASGGSSYNEQFF	TGTGCCGCCTCGGGGGGGAGCTCCTACAATGAGCAGTTCTTC
many	TRBV11-2	TRBD1	TRBJ2-7	CASSYQTGGEQYF	TGTGCCAGCAGCTACCAGACAGGGGGTGAGCAGTACTTC
many	TRBV5-6	TRBD1	TRBJ1-6	CASSLRDSFNSPLHF	TGTGCCAGCAGCTTGAGGGACAGCTTTAATTCACCCCTCCACTTT
many	TRBV5-1	.	TRBJ2-6	CASSLEAAGANVLTF	TGCGCCAGCAGCTTGGAGGCAGCTGGGGCCAACGTCCTGACTTTC
.	TRBV6-1	TRBD1	TRBJ1-5	CASSPGTGRNQPQHF	TGTGCCAGCAGTCCCGGGACAGGAAGAAATCAGCCCCAGCATTTT
.	TRBV6-1	.	TRBJ2-7	CTSEGGVFGYEQYF	TGTACCAGCGAAGGAGGGGTATTCGGGTACGAGCAGTACTTC
many	TRBV19	TRBD1	TRBJ2-3	CASSTHRGRADTQYF	TGTGCCAGTAGTACCCACAGGGGGCGGGCAGATACGCAGTATTTT
.	TRBV5-1	.	TRBJ1-2	CASSEEGGYGYTF	TGCGCCAGCAGCGAAGAAGGCGGATATGGCTACACCTTC